This entry lists 5 T cell receptor beta chains sequenced from one sample in a study of T cell clusters in autoimmune cytopenias (dated by TCRdb to the late 2010s). The reads were generated on an Illumina MiSeq. To amplify TRB rearrangements, a touch-down multiplex PCR protocol was run with the TRB-A and TRB-B primer pools combined in a single tube. TCRdb reprocessed the reads and assigns one entry to each CDR3 protein sequence, leaving out DNA. The record for this sample contains 2,500 to 4,000 distinct CDR3 sequences. 15% to 20% of the sample belongs to the ten largest clones. Each sample's TRB amplification started from around 230 ng of peripheral blood genomic DNA, which corresponds to 35,000 to 45,000 genome equivalents. The sample taken for sequencing was peripheral blood. All receptors come from a human donor with an autoimmune cytopenia or autoimmune hepatitis (not recorded which).

This clonotype ranks as medium-sized in terms of frequency. This chain joins TRBV19 and TRBJ1-5; TCRdb names TRBD1, which stays unverified in the absence of DNA. The V gene's germline CDR1 is LNHDA and CDR2 SQIVND (reference sequence). This CDR3 is built from 13 residues. CDR3 sequence: CASGTGGFQPQHF.

The chain links TRBV4-2 to TRBJ1-2; TCRdb indicates TRBD1, and absent DNA this call remains unverified. The CDR3 consists of 14 residues. Germline lookup yields CDR1 LGHNA and CDR2 YNFKEQ. CDR3 in amino acids: CASSPGQWQVGYTF.

This clonotype is called medium-sized based on its frequency. V usage is TRBV19 and J usage is TRBJ1-3. The germline CDR1 and CDR2 sequences are LNHDA and SQIVND (reference sequence). The CDR3 has 14 residues. The CDR3 sequence: CASSIGYSGNTIYF.

This CDR3 reads CASSGQGATGELFF. This chain joins TRBV5-6 and TRBJ2-2; TCRdb selects TRBD1, and the lack of DNA leaves this call unchecked. The CDR3 extends over 14 amino acids. Germline CDR1 reads SGHDT; CDR2 reads YYEEEE.

By frequency, this clonotype registers medium-sized. This chain joins TRBV19 and TRBJ2-2; without DNA, the TCRdb call of TRBD2 cannot be checked. CDR1 LNHDA and CDR2 SQIVND come from the germline V gene (reference sequence). The CDR3 runs to 13 residues. CDR3 in amino acids: CAGGFHYTGELFF. Filled out from reference TRBV19 and TRBJ2-2, the complete variable domain reads DGGITQSPKYLFRKEGQNVTLSCEQNLNHDAMYWYRQDPGQGLRLIYYSQIVNDFQKGDIAEGYSVSREKKESFPLTVTSAQKNPTAFYLCAGGFHYTGELFFGEGSRLTVL.